Below are 28 T cell receptor beta chains sequenced from a single sample in a study of identical twins. A single record per CDR3 protein comes from TCRdb applying MiXCR to the 5' RACE reads. Here the sample spans a few hundred thousand distinct CDR3 sequences, roughly 15% being singletons. These records were also assigned to another study, of yellow fever vaccine responses in identical twins.

Sample: CD4+ T cells sorted from blood. The origin of the receptors is a woman between 18 and 29 years old in good health.

The J gene is TRBJ2-5, the V gene TRBV7-9; D might be TRBD1 or TRBD2, each matching 6 bases. The CDR3 covers 14 residues. Germline loops: CDR1 SEHNR, CDR2 FQNEAQ (reference sequence). Between the trimmed V and J ends, which lost 5 bases and 3 bases, there was a span of 13 bases. The CDR3 spells CASSEGGTKETQYF. In DNA form, the CDR3 reads TGTGCCAGCAGCGAGGGCGGGACAAAAGAGACCCAGTACTTC.

This clonotype was recorded a few times. V and J are TRBV11-2 and TRBJ2-4, with 8 bases aligning to TRBD2. Looked up from germline, CDR1 is SGHAT and CDR2 is FQNNGV. V gave up 4 bases and J gave up 9 bases; unmatched junction bases: 8. This CDR3 contains 14 residues. The CDR3 region is CASSSLAGRGIQYF. CDR3 coding DNA: TGTGCCAGCAGCTCCTTAGCGGGAAGGGGCATTCAGTACTTC.

This rearrangement joins TRBV5-1 to TRBJ2-1; 9 nucleotides align to TRBD2. The CDR3 runs to 16 residues. Trimming cost V 4 bases and J 3 bases; bases outside gene matches: 8. Per the germline V gene, CDR1 is SGHRS and CDR2 is YFSETQ. The CDR3 DNA is TGCGCCAGCAGCGTCTCTAGCGGGATGTACTACAATGAGCAGTTCTTC. As protein: CASSVSSGMYYNEQFF.

V is TRBV20-1 and J is TRBJ1-5, with unresolved D. V was clipped by 2 bases and J by 7 bases, with 15 bases between them. Germline CDR1 reads DFQATT; CDR2 reads SNEGSKA (reference sequence). The CDR3 covers 14 residues. The DNA for the CDR3 is TGCAGTGCTAGAATAAGGACGGAACACCAGCCCCAGCATTTT. It encodes CSARIRTEHQPQHF.

This clonotype was counted only a few times. The V and J genes are TRBV20-1 and TRBJ2-7; unclear D gene. CDR1 is DFQATT and CDR2 is SNEGSKA in the germline V gene (reference sequence). The CDR3 is 13 residues long. V was pared by 4 bases and J by 6 bases, with 16 bases between. The CDR3 DNA reads as TGCAGTGCTATTAACTCTAGGCCGGCCGAGCAGTACTTC. Amino acids: CSAINSRPAEQYF.

V gene TRBV9 combines with J gene TRBJ2-2; 7 nucleotides match TRBD1. V was pared by 4 bases and J by 6 bases, with 6 bases of the junction left unmatched. CDR3 length: 14 residues. Germline values: CDR1 SGDLS, CDR2 YYNGEE. The CDR3 here is CASSTGQPSGELFF. The CDR3 nucleotides are TGTGCCAGCAGCACGGGACAGCCGTCCGGGGAGCTGTTTTTT.

The sample holds a few counts of this clonotype. V gene TRBV7-2 combines with J gene TRBJ2-7; 7 nucleotides align to TRBD1. This CDR3 comprises 15 residues. V was clipped by 4 bases and J by 6 bases; unmatched bases: 12. The germline CDR1 and CDR2 sequences are SGHTA and FQGNSA. This chain's CDR3 is CASSSRATGLREQYV. CDR3 in DNA: TGTGCCAGCAGCTCCCGGGCGACAGGGTTGCGCGAGCAGTACGTC.

This clonotype was detected a few times. The V call is TRBV7-8, the J call TRBJ2-7; a possible D gene is TRBD2 (5 bases). The V gene's germline CDR1 is SGHVS and CDR2 FQNEAQ. The CDR3 consists of 12 residues. V was shortened by 5 bases and J by 4 bases, with 9 bases between the two germline ends. CDR3 DNA sequence: TGTGCCAGCAGCATGGAGGTTTACGAGCAGTACTTC. Amino acids: CASSMEVYEQYF.

This sequence joins TRBV7-9 and TRBJ1-1, with D tentatively TRBD1 (5 bases). CDR1 and CDR2 (germline): SEHNR, FQNEAQ (reference sequence). The V end was cut by 5 bases, the J end by 3 bases, with 16 bases between. CDR3 length: 15 amino acids. The CDR3 reads CASSREGFRDTEAFF. As DNA, the CDR3 is TGTGCCAGCAGCCGGGAGGGGTTCCGGGACACTGAAGCTTTCTTT. The variable domain in full, completed from reference TRBV7-9 and TRBJ1-1, reads DTGVSQNPRHKITKRGQNVTFRCDPISEHNRLYWYRQTLGQGPEFLTYFQNEAQLEKSRLLSDRFSAERPKGSFSTLEIQRTEQGDSAMYLCASSREGFRDTEAFFGQGTRLTVV.

V and J are TRBV6-1 and TRBJ2-3; D perhaps matches TRBD2 (7 bases). The V and J ends lost 7 bases and 5 bases respectively, with 19 bases between them. CDR3 length: 15 residues. Germline lookup yields CDR1 MNHNS and CDR2 SASEGT. The CDR3 sequence is CASTLGGVGEDTQYF. In nucleotides, the CDR3 is TGTGCCAGCACCCTAGGGGGGGTTGGTGAAGATACGCAGTATTTT.

The V and J genes are TRBV12-3 or TRBV12-4 and TRBJ1-5, with no clear D. V was shortened by 3 bases and J by 3 bases, with 12 bases between the two germline ends. The CDR3 has 15 residues. The CDR3 region has the DNA TGTGCCAGCAGTTTCCAGATGGGTAACAATCAGCCCCAGCATTTT. This translates into CASSFQMGNNQPQHF.

This clonotype was recorded a few times. V is TRBV20-1 and J is TRBJ2-1, with 8 bases lining up with TRBD1. Germline-derived CDR1 and CDR2 are DFQATT and SNEGSKA (reference sequence). CDR3 length: 14 residues. V lost 4 bases, J lost 5 bases, and 7 bases stayed unmatched. Written as DNA, the CDR3 is TGCAGTGCTACCGGGACAGGCACCAACAATGAGCAGTTCTTC. This gives the protein CSATGTGTNNEQFF.

This clonotype was seen more than once but under ten times. The chain combines TRBV15 with TRBJ2-7; the D gene is possibly TRBD1 (5 bases). Trimming cost V 0 bases and J 4 bases, with 7 bases left between them. Germline CDR1 LNHNV, CDR2 YYDKDF (reference sequence). The CDR3 runs to 13 residues. DNA of the CDR3: TGTGCCACCAGCAGAGATCAGGGATACGAGCAGTACGTC. Translation gives CATSRDQGYEQYV.

The chain links TRBV5-5 to TRBJ2-1, with 9 nucleotides matching TRBD2. V was clipped by 4 bases and J by 4 bases; unmatched bases: 12. Per the germline V gene, CDR1 is SGHKS and CDR2 is YYEKEE (reference sequence). The CDR3 has 17 residues. The CDR3 is CASSHEAGLAGYNEQFF. CDR3 DNA: TGTGCCAGCAGCCACGAGGCTGGCCTAGCGGGGTACAATGAGCAGTTCTTC.

The chain joins TRBV10-3 to TRBJ2-3; TRBD2 is a possible D gene (6 bases). The CDR3 spans 15 residues. In germline, CDR1 is ENHRY, CDR2 SYGVKD. V was shortened by 6 bases and J by 2 bases, with 15 bases between the two germline ends. The CDR3 bases are TGTGCCATCAGCGGTCAGGAGGGCCCCACAGATACGCAGTATTTT. Translation: CAISGQEGPTDTQYF.

This clonotype was seen a handful of times. V and J are TRBV29-1 and TRBJ2-2, with D maybe TRBD2 (5 bases). V shed 7 bases and J shed 3 bases, with 12 bases lying between them. There are 13 residues in the CDR3. Germline CDR1 reads SQVTM; CDR2 reads ANQGSEA. The CDR3 coding sequence is TGCAGCGCCGCGCGGGTAGACACCGGGGAGCTGTTTTTT. Translation: CSAARVDTGELFF.

This clonotype was seen many times. The V call is TRBV29-1, the J call TRBJ2-2, with 10 bases aligning to TRBD2. Trimming at V came to 6 bases and at J to 2 bases, leaving 3 bases not matched to a gene. The CDR3 length is 14 residues. Germline assignment: CDR1 SQVTM and CDR2 ANQGSEA. The CDR3 is CSVRTSGNTGELFF. In DNA form, the CDR3 reads TGCAGCGTCCGGACTAGCGGTAACACCGGGGAGCTGTTTTTT.

The rearrangement uses TRBV4-1 and TRBJ2-2; 12 bases line up with TRBD2. V shed 5 bases, J shed 0 bases, and the junction held 10 bases outside the gene matches. There are 19 residues in the CDR3. Germline V gene sequence: CDR1 MGHRA, CDR2 YSYEKL. The CDR3 nucleotides are TGCGCCAGCAGCTCCCCGGGACTAGCGGGCCTAACGAACACCGGGGAGCTGTTTTTT. It specifies CASSSPGLAGLTNTGELFF.

This chain links TRBV2 with TRBJ2-4; 8 bases fit TRBD1. Germline V gene data show CDR1 as SNHLY and CDR2 as FYNNEI. J lost 1 base, V lost 8 bases, and 10 bases had no gene match. This CDR3 comprises 16 residues. The chain's CDR3 is CASDSRQGMAKNIQYF. DNA for the CDR3: TGTGCCAGCGACAGTCGACAGGGGATGGCCAAAAACATTCAGTACTTC.

The chain couples TRBV11-2 to TRBJ1-1; TRBD1 matches 12 bases. The germline gives CDR1 SGHAT, CDR2 FQNNGV. The CDR3 loop spans 14 amino acids. After removal of 8 bases from V and 5 bases from J, the junction contained 6 bases not matched to a gene. The CDR3 loop reads CASGDRGLGTEAFF. The DNA of the CDR3 is TGTGCCAGCGGGGACAGGGGGCTAGGAACTGAAGCTTTCTTT.

The rearrangement links TRBV12-3 or TRBV12-4 to TRBJ1-1; the D is unclear. CDR3 length equals 13 residues. V lost 3 bases to trimming and J lost 1 base, with 6 bases between them. The CDR3 sequence is CASSFPWNTEAFF. In DNA, the CDR3 is TGTGCCAGCAGTTTTCCGTGGAACACTGAAGCTTTCTTT.

The V call is TRBV9, the J call TRBJ2-3; TRBD2 matches 7 bases. The CDR3 is 19 residues long. After removal of 0 bases from V and 1 base from J, the junction contained 14 bases not matched to a gene. The germline V gene has CDR1 SGDLS and CDR2 YYNGEE. The CDR3 sequence: CASSVGSGSQRGGTDTQYF. In nucleotides, the CDR3 is TGTGCCAGCAGCGTAGGGAGTGGGAGCCAACGGGGGGGCACAGATACGCAGTATTTT.

This clonotype has just a few counts. The chain joins TRBV6-4 to TRBJ2-7, with D uncertain. The V end was cut by 6 bases, the J end by 3 bases, with 18 bases between. The CDR3 spans 15 residues. Per the germline V gene, CDR1 is MRHNA and CDR2 is SNTAGT. Here the CDR3 reads CASSPLMSPNYEQYF. The DNA of the CDR3 is TGTGCCAGCAGCCCTCTGATGAGCCCGAACTACGAGCAGTACTTC.

This clonotype has a handful of counts. The CDR3 protein is CASSFGEGETQYF. Written as DNA, the CDR3 is TGTGCCAGCAGTTTCGGGGAAGGCGAGACCCAGTACTTC. V usage is TRBV28 and J usage is TRBJ2-5; a possible D gene is TRBD2 (5 bases). The CDR3 extends over 13 amino acids. Germline values: CDR1 MDHEN, CDR2 SYDVKM. V was shortened by 3 bases and J by 5 bases, with 10 bases between the two germline ends.

This clonotype was picked up a small number of times. V is TRBV15 and J is TRBJ2-3, with D possibly matching TRBD2 (5 bases). Trimming took 0 bases from V and 0 from J, leaving 16 bases between them. Per the germline V gene, CDR1 is LNHNV and CDR2 is YYDKDF (reference sequence). This CDR3 region has 18 residues. CDR3 loop: CATSRDTAERTSTDTQYF. CDR3 sequence (DNA): TGTGCCACCAGCAGAGATACTGCTGAGCGGACTAGCACAGATACGCAGTATTTT.

The rearrangement links TRBV6-1 to TRBJ2-3; 10 bases map to TRBD1. The germline V gene encodes CDR1 MNHNS and CDR2 SASEGT. The CDR3 has 17 amino acids. Unmatched junction bases numbered 12, after V lost 4 bases and J lost 5 bases. The CDR3 sequence: CASSVGTGVLAGDTQYF. The DNA of the CDR3 is TGTGCCAGCAGTGTCGGGACAGGGGTTCTGGCCGGAGATACGCAGTATTTT.

This sequence joins TRBV3-1 and TRBJ2-7; TRBD2 agrees at 8 bases. The CDR3 loop spans 16 amino acids. The germline V gene encodes CDR1 LGHDT and CDR2 YNNKEL (reference sequence). V trimming: 3 bases; J trimming: 3 bases; junction bases outside the gene matches: 10. DNA of the CDR3: TGTGCCAGCAGCCACTCTCGGACTAGCTGGGACTACGAGCAGTACTTC. It is translated as CASSHSRTSWDYEQYF.

This chain uses TRBV6-5 with TRBJ2-1; 8 nucleotides align to TRBD2. The CDR3 consists of 16 residues. Germline V CDR1 and CDR2: MNHEY, SVGAGI. J was trimmed by 9 bases and V by 3 bases; bases with no gene match: 13. The CDR3 loop is CASSYQRGGENCEQFF. CDR3 DNA sequence: TGTGCCAGCAGTTATCAACGGGGGGGCGAGAATTGTGAGCAGTTCTTC.